A single sample is the source of the 32 T cell receptor beta chains below, sequenced in a study of T-cell memory formation after mild COVID-19 (dated by TCRdb to the early 2020s). Receptor amplification or capture employed 5' RACE. Instrument on record: Illumina NovaSeq 6000. TCRdb cleaned the public reads at Q25 with fastp, built clones with MiXCR and kept in-frame beta chains. Each entry is one CDR3 protein sequence, shown with its most common DNA and genes. Across this sample there are 530,000 or so distinct CDR3 sequences, with roughly 17% seen only once. The ten biggest clones cover 8.1% of the sample. Sequencing was performed on PBMCs or a T cell subset sorted from them (not recorded which). These receptors all stem from an adult woman who had mild COVID-19 (a few samples of this study predate the infection). The sample titles of this study are shuffled in the database, so cell type and time point are left out; the donor was told from shared clones.

The gene calls are TRBV5-1 and TRBJ1-1, with no clear D. Per germline, CDR1 SGHRS and CDR2 YFSETQ. With 5 bases removed from V and 0 bases from J, the gap between germline ends came to 11 bases. This CDR3 comprises 14 residues. The CDR3 spells CASRLLQLNTEAFF. Here the CDR3 DNA reads TGCGCCAGCAGACTCCTACAGTTGAACACTGAAGCTTTCTTT.

The chain links TRBV20-1 to TRBJ2-3, with D unresolved. Trimming took off 3 bases at V and 2 bases at J, with 3 bases between the two ends. CDR3 length: 11 amino acids. Germline CDR1 is DFQATT and CDR2 is SNEGSKA (reference sequence). CDR3 loop: CSASSTDTQYF. In nucleotides, the CDR3 is TGCAGTGCTAGTTCCACAGATACGCAGTATTTT.

This clonotype was counted at least ten times. The V gene is TRBV5-1, the J gene TRBJ1-2; D not resolved. The ends were cut back, 0 bases at V and 9 bases at J, with 18 bases in the middle. Germline V gene data show CDR1 as SGHRS and CDR2 as YFSETQ. The CDR3 runs 15 residues. CDR3 amino acids: CASSLEEGTVWSYTF. CDR3 DNA: TGCGCCAGCAGCTTGGAGGAGGGTACGGTTTGGAGCTACACCTTC.

The gene calls are TRBV21-1 and TRBJ2-1; the table's D gene call, TRBD2, was not cross checked with the DNA. TRBV21-1 is listed as a pseudogene. The CDR3 contains 18 residues. The CDR3 is CASSSLTSGWSSYNEQFF. The CDR3 bases are TGTGCCAGCAGCAGCTTGACTAGCGGGTGGAGCTCCTACAATGAGCAGTTCTTC.

The V and J genes are TRBV27 and TRBJ2-7; D unresolved. The CDR3 length is 12 residues. V dropped 5 bases and J dropped 3 bases, with 8 bases sitting between them. CDR1 MNHEY and CDR2 SMNVEV come from the germline V gene (reference sequence). This chain's CDR3 is CASSPDFYEQYF. DNA of the CDR3: TGTGCCAGCAGTCCAGACTTCTACGAGCAGTACTTC.

This clonotype was counted ten times or more. J is TRBJ1-1 and V is TRBV12-3 or TRBV12-4; D not resolved. The length of the CDR3 is 14 residues. V lost 1 base to trimming and J lost 1 base, with 7 bases between them. The CDR3 loop is CASSLGRTNTEAFF. DNA for the CDR3: TGTGCCAGCAGTTTAGGGCGGACGAACACTGAAGCTTTCTTT.

The V gene is TRBV4-1, the J gene TRBJ2-7; D unclear. The CDR3 covers 16 residues. Germline V CDR1 and CDR2: MGHRA, YSYEKL. V lost 1 base, J lost 3 bases, and 16 bases lay in between. CDR3 sequence reads: CASSQGSSANFYEQYF. CDR3 in DNA: TGCGCCAGCAGCCAAGGGTCGAGCGCCAACTTCTACGAGCAGTACTTC.

This clonotype has only a few counts. V and J are TRBV9 and TRBJ2-6; D possibly corresponds to TRBD1 (6 bases). The V and J ends lost 2 bases and 2 bases respectively, with 11 bases between them. Germline CDR1 SGDLS, CDR2 YYNGEE. CDR3 length: 16 amino acids. The CDR3 region is CASSVDDRTGANVLTF. In DNA form, the CDR3 reads TGTGCCAGCAGCGTGGACGACAGGACTGGGGCCAACGTCCTGACTTTC.

V and J are TRBV7-8 and TRBJ1-6; possible D gene TRBD1, 6 bases. In germline, CDR1 is SGHVS, CDR2 FQNEAQ. The CDR3 is made up of 15 amino acids. Trimming took 3 bases from V and 7 from J, leaving 13 bases between them. CDR3 bases: TGTGCCAGCAGCTTCGGGGGCGACAGGAATTCACCCCTCCACTTT. This sequence encodes CASSFGGDRNSPLHF.

The rearrangement joins TRBV7-9 to TRBJ2-1, with 14 nucleotides matching TRBD2. CDR3 length equals 15 residues. Per the germline V gene, CDR1 is SEHNR and CDR2 is FQNEAQ (reference sequence). Trimming at V came to 7 bases and at J to 9 bases, leaving 8 bases not matched to a gene. CDR3 region: CASNLGLAGDREQFF. The DNA of the CDR3 is TGTGCCAGCAACTTGGGACTAGCGGGGGACCGTGAGCAGTTCTTC.

The chain links TRBV11-2 to TRBJ2-7; D remains ambiguous. This CDR3 is 15 amino acids long. Between the trimmed V and J ends, which lost 3 bases and 4 bases, there was a span of 16 bases. CDR1 and CDR2 from the germline V gene are SGHAT and FQNNGV. CDR3 bases: TGTGCCAGCAGCTTCGGAAGCGCGGTAACTTACGAGCAGTACTTC. It yields the protein CASSFGSAVTYEQYF. Complete variable domain (other parts from reference TRBV11-2 and TRBJ2-7): EAGVAQSPRYKIIEKRQSVAFWCNPISGHATLYWYQQILGQGPKLLIQFQNNGVVDDSQLPKDRFSAERLKGVDSTLKIQPAKLEDSAVYLCASSFGSAVTYEQYFGPGTRLTVT.

This clonotype appeared a few times. The chain uses TRBV9 and TRBJ1-1; no firm D call. V lost 0 bases to trimming and J lost 11 bases, with 14 bases between them. The CDR3 runs 13 residues. Germline lookup yields CDR1 SGDLS and CDR2 YYNGEE. The CDR3 is CASSVALWGAAFF. The DNA for the CDR3 is TGTGCCAGCAGCGTAGCCCTCTGGGGAGCGGCTTTCTTT. The whole variable domain, remainder taken from reference TRBV9 and TRBJ1-1, is DSGVTQTPKHLITATGQRVTLRCSPRSGDLSVYWYQQSLDQGLQFLIQYYNGEERAKGNILERFSAQQFPDLHSELNLSSLELGDSALYFCASSVALWGAAFFGQGTRLTVV.

There are a few counts of this clonotype. V gene TRBV13 combines with J gene TRBJ1-6; 7 nucleotides agree with TRBD1. CDR1 is PRHDT and CDR2 is FYEKMQ in the germline V gene (reference sequence). V lost 6 bases, J lost 9 bases, and 5 bases stayed unmatched. The CDR3 extends over 13 amino acids. The CDR3 DNA is TGTGCCAGCAGTGGATCAGGGGGTTCACCCCTCCACTTT. Its translation is CASSGSGGSPLHF.

This clonotype was seen many times. This chain links TRBV6-5 with TRBJ1-1; 8 bases are shared with TRBD1. The trim removed 0 bases at V and 6 bases at J, leaving 6 bases unmatched. CDR1 and CDR2 (germline): MNHEY, SVGAGI. CDR3 length: 15 amino acids. CDR3 loop: CASSYSITQGAEAFF. The CDR3 DNA sequence: TGTGCCAGCAGTTACTCGATTACACAGGGGGCTGAAGCTTTCTTT.

CDR3 sequence: CATRATSGGPSLRNEQFF. The CDR3 nucleotides read TGTGCCACCAGGGCGACGTCGGGAGGGCCCTCTCTACGGAATGAGCAGTTCTTC. V gene TRBV24-1 combines with J gene TRBJ2-1, with TRBD2 matching 8 bases. This CDR3 region has 18 residues. Per germline, CDR1 KGHDR and CDR2 SFDVKD. V gave up 7 bases and J gave up 7 bases; unmatched junction bases: 20.

The table lists this clonotype with a few counts. V gene TRBV7-9 combines with J gene TRBJ2-3, with D possibly being TRBD2 (6 bases). CDR1 is SEHNR and CDR2 is FQNEAQ in the germline V gene (reference sequence). Trimming removed 4 bases from V and 2 bases from J, with 13 bases in between. CDR3 length: 15 residues. This CDR3 is CASSSPGLTTDTQYF. DNA for the CDR3: TGTGCCAGCAGCTCCCCGGGACTCACCACAGATACGCAGTATTTT.

This CDR3 reads CSGWQGTQPQHF. As DNA, the CDR3 is TGCAGCGGGTGGCAGGGGACTCAGCCCCAGCATTTT. The V gene is TRBV20-1, the J gene TRBJ1-5, with a weak D call TRBD1 (6 bases). Germline V gene lookup returns CDR1 DFQATT and CDR2 SNEGSKA (reference sequence). The CDR3 sequence is 12 residues long.

To note about this clonotype: Sequence at one end of the junction differs from germline and may be a read error. This chain links TRBV7-3 with TRBJ2-6; TRBD2 matches 7 bases. Germline lookup yields CDR1 SGHTA and CDR2 FQGTGA. CDR3 length: 16 residues. CDR3 sequence (DNA): TGTGCCAGCAGGTTAAGCGGGAATCCTGGGGCCAACGTCCTGACTTTC. This translates into CASRLSGNPGANVLTF.

This chain connects TRBV6-1 to TRBJ2-7, with D uncertain. This CDR3 is 13 amino acids long. V was pared by 2 bases and J by 2 bases, with 7 bases between. Germline CDR1 reads MNHNS; CDR2 reads SASEGT. CDR3 loop: CASSESLPYEQYF. For the CDR3, the DNA is TGTGCCAGCAGTGAATCTCTACCCTACGAGCAGTACTTC.

CDR3 coding DNA: TGTGCCAGCAGTCCCCCGCTAGCGGGAGGAGTCCACGAGCAGTACTTC. As protein: CASSPPLAGGVHEQYF. This chain connects TRBV27 to TRBJ2-7, with TRBD2 matching over 11 bases. CDR1 and CDR2 (germline): MNHEY, SMNVEV (reference sequence). The V segment lost 5 bases and the J segment 5 bases; nucleotides outside the gene matches: 11. The length of the CDR3 is 16 residues.

There are a few counts of this clonotype. The rearrangement links TRBV7-9 to TRBJ2-5; TRBD2 matches at 11 bases. The trim removed 7 bases at V and 3 bases at J, leaving 7 bases unmatched. The CDR3 is made up of 15 amino acids. Germline assignment: CDR1 SEHNR and CDR2 FQNEAQ (reference sequence). The CDR3 DNA sequence: TGTGCCAGCATCCCGGGACTAGCGGCGAAAGAGACCCAGTACTTC. Translating it yields CASIPGLAAKETQYF.

This clonotype turned up a few times. The chain links TRBV25-1 to TRBJ1-6, with D perhaps TRBD1 (5 bases). With 2 bases removed from V and 9 bases from J, the gap between germline ends came to 17 bases. The CDR3 runs to 16 residues. CDR1 and CDR2 (germline): MGHDK, SYGVNS. CDR3 protein: CASSETMRAGRSPLHF. For the CDR3, the DNA is TGTGCCAGCAGTGAAACCATGCGGGCAGGGCGTTCACCCCTCCACTTT. The variable domain in full, completed from reference TRBV25-1 and TRBJ1-6, reads EADIYQTPRYLVIGTGKKITLECSQTMGHDKMYWYQQDPGMELHLIHYSYGVNSTEKGDLSSESTVSRIRTEHFPLTLESARPSHTSQYLCASSETMRAGRSPLHFGNGTRLTVT.

As concerns this clonotype: An end of the junction does not agree with germline; a read error may underlie this. The V and J genes are TRBV7-7 and TRBJ2-1; 11 bases line up with TRBD2. Per germline, CDR1 SSHAT and CDR2 FNYEAQ (reference sequence). CDR3 length equals 17 residues. CDR3 sequence (DNA): TGTGCTAGCAGCTTAAACCACAGACTAGCGGGGTACGGACGGCAGTTCTTC. Protein sequence: CASSLNHRLAGYGRQFF. The entire variable domain, with the rest obtained from reference TRBV7-7 and TRBJ2-1, is as follows: GAGVSQSPRYKVTKRGQDVTLRCDPISSHATLYWYQQALGQGPEFLTYFNYEAQPDKSGLPSDRFSAERPEGSISTLTIQRTEQRDSAMYRCASSLNHRLAGYGRQFFGPGTRLTVL.

The chain uses TRBV11-3 and TRBJ1-2; D ambiguous. There are 15 residues in the CDR3. V dropped 1 base and J dropped 4 bases, with 13 bases sitting between them. Looked up from germline, CDR1 is SGHNT and CDR2 is YENEEA. CDR3 DNA: TGTGCCAGCAGCTTAGGGACGGACTTTTCCTATGGCTACACCTTC. Translating it yields CASSLGTDFSYGYTF.

The sample holds a few counts of this clonotype. V gene TRBV5-6 combines with J gene TRBJ2-5; TRBD2 matches at 8 bases. The V and J ends lost 4 bases and 3 bases, in that order; junction bases with no gene match: 5. Germline V CDR1 and CDR2: SGHDT, YYEEEE. The CDR3 is made up of 14 amino acids. CDR3 amino acids: CASSPAGGEETQYF. Written as DNA, the CDR3 is TGTGCCAGCAGCCCGGCGGGGGGCGAAGAGACCCAGTACTTC.

This clonotype occurred a few times. The rearrangement uses TRBV19 and TRBJ2-5; 8 bases agree with TRBD2. CDR1 is LNHDA and CDR2 is SQIVND in the germline V gene (reference sequence). Germline trimming cut 4 bases from V and 4 bases from J; bases unmatched to any gene: 11. The CDR3 has 16 amino acids. This CDR3 reads CASSTRGSGKGETQYF. The CDR3 DNA sequence: TGTGCCAGTAGTACCCGGGGTAGCGGGAAAGGAGAGACCCAGTACTTC.

V gene TRBV7-6 combines with J gene TRBJ2-1; D is possibly TRBD1 (5 bases). CDR3 length equals 16 residues. V shed 1 base and J shed 0 bases, with 10 bases lying between them. Germline V lookup: CDR1 SGHVS, CDR2 FNYEAQ. CDR3 bases: TGTGCCAGCAGCTTAGAGGCTGACAGCTCCTACAATGAGCAGTTCTTC. Its translation: CASSLEADSSYNEQFF.

This clonotype was recorded a few times. DNA for the CDR3: TGTGCCACCTCCGACAGGGGTAAGGGTTACGAGCAGTACTTC. Translation: CATSDRGKGYEQYF. The rearrangement links TRBV24-1 to TRBJ2-7, with TRBD1 matching over 8 bases. This CDR3 spans 14 amino acids. Trimming cost V 9 bases and J 4 bases; bases outside gene matches: 10. Germline V CDR1 and CDR2: KGHDR, SFDVKD.

This clonotype was observed a handful of times. The rearrangement uses TRBV5-1 and TRBJ1-3; no clear D gene. Deletions cut 0 bases from V and 2 bases from J, with 9 bases between. This CDR3 spans 15 amino acids. Germline CDR1 and CDR2: SGHRS and YFSETQ. Written as DNA, the CDR3 is TGCGCCAGCAGCTTGGGTGGCAGCCCTGGAAACACCATATATTTT. It encodes CASSLGGSPGNTIYF.

This clonotype was picked up many times. J is TRBJ2-2 and V is TRBV7-9; 9 bases fit TRBD1. This CDR3 spans 14 amino acids. CDR1 and CDR2 (germline): SEHNR, FQNEAQ (reference sequence). With 8 bases clipped from V and 3 bases from J, the junction kept 4 bases outside the gene matches. CDR3 in DNA: TGTGCCAGCCAAAGACAGGGGGACACCGGGGAGCTGTTTTTT. Translated: CASQRQGDTGELFF.

In this sample, this clonotype turned up a few times. The chain combines TRBV3-1 with TRBJ1-5, with D uncertain. CDR3 size: 14 residues. Germline assignment: CDR1 LGHDT and CDR2 YNNKEL (reference sequence). The V and J ends lost 1 base and 5 bases respectively, with 9 bases between them. CDR3 sequence: CASSQGRSYQPQHF. The CDR3 nucleotides read TGTGCCAGCAGCCAAGGGCGCTCTTATCAGCCCCAGCATTTT. Drawing the rest from reference TRBV3-1 and TRBJ1-5, the complete variable domain is DTAVSQTPKYLVTQMGNDKSIKCEQNLGHDTMYWYKQDSKKFLKIMFSYNNKELIINETVPNRFSPKSPDKAHLNLHINSLELGDSAVYFCASSQGRSYQPQHFGDGTRLSIL.

The chain has TRBV5-5 and TRBJ2-3; D may be TRBD2 (6 bases). Germline V gene lookup returns CDR1 SGHKS and CDR2 YYEKEE (reference sequence). The V end was cut by 0 bases, the J end by 1 base, with 18 bases between. There are 18 residues in the CDR3. For the CDR3, the DNA is TGTGCCAGCAGCTTGGAGGGGAAGGGACTTTTAGGCACAGATACGCAGTATTTT. Translation: CASSLEGKGLLGTDTQYF.